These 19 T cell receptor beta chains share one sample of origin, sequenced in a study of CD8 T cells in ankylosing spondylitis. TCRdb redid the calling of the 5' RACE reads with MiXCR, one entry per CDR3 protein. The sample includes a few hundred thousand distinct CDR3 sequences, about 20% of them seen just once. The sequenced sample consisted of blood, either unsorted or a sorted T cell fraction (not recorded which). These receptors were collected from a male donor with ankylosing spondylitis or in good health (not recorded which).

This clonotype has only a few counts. In DNA form, the CDR3 reads TGTGCCAGCAGCGTAAAACTAGCGGGAGGAGATGAGCAGTTCTTC. Translating it yields CASSVKLAGGDEQFF. The chain joins TRBV9 to TRBJ2-1, with 12 bases aligning to TRBD2. CDR1 and CDR2 from the germline V gene are SGDLS and YYNGEE. Losses at the gene ends were 1 base for V and 8 bases for J; bases not matched to a gene: 4. The CDR3 is 15 amino acids.

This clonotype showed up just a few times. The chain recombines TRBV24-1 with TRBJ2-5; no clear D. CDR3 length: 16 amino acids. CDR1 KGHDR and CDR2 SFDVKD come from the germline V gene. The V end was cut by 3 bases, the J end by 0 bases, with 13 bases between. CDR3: CATSDPRQENQETQYF. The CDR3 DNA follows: TGTGCCACCAGTGATCCCAGGCAGGAAAACCAAGAGACCCAGTACTTC.

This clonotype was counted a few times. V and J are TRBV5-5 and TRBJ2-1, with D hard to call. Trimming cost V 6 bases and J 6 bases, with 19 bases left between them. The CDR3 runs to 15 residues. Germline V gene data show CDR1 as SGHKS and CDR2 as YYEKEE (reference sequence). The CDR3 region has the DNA TGTGCCAGCACGGCCGGGTATGGACGGCTCAATGAGCAGTTCTTC. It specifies CASTAGYGRLNEQFF.

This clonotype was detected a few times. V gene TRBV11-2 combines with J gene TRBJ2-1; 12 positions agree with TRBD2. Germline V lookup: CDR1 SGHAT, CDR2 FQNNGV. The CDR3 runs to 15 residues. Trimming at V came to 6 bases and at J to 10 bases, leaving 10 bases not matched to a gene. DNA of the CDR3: TGTGCCAGCAGACTACTAGCGGGGGGCTTGGGGGAGCAGTTCTTC. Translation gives CASRLLAGGLGEQFF.

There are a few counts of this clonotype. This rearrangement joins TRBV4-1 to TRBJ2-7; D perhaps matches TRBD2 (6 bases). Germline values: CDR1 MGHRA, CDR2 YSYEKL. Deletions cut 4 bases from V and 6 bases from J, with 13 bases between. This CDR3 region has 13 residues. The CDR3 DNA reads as TGCGCCAGCAGCCTAGCGGCCGGGGGCGAGCAGTACTTC. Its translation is CASSLAAGGEQYF.

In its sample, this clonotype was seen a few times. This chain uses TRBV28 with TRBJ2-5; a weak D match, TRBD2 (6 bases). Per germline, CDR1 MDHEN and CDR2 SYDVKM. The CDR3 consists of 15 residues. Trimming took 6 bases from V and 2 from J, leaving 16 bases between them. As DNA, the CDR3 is TGTGCCAGCAGCCCGACTAGTGGTCGACAAGAGACCCAGTACTTC. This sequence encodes CASSPTSGRQETQYF.

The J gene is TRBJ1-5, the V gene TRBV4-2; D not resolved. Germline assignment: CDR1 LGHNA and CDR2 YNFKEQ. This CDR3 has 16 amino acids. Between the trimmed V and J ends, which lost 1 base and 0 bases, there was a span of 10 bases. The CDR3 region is CASSQGGSYSNQPQHF. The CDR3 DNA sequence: TGTGCCAGCAGCCAAGGTGGCAGCTATAGCAATCAGCCCCAGCATTTT.

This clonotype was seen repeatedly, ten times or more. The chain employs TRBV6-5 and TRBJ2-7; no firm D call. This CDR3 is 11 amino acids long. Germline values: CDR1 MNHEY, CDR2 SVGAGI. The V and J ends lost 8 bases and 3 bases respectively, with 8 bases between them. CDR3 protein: CASGKSYEQYF. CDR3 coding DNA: TGTGCCAGCGGGAAGAGCTACGAGCAGTACTTC.

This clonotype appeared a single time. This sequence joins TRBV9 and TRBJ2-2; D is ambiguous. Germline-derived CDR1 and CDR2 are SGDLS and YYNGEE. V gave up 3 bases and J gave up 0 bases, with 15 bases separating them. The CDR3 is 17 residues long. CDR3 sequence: CASSDPRGQANTGELFF. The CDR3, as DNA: TGTGCCAGCAGCGACCCCCGTGGCCAGGCGAACACCGGGGAGCTGTTTTTT. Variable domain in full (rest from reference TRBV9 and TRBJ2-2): DSGVTQTPKHLITATGQRVTLRCSPRSGDLSVYWYQQSLDQGLQFLIQYYNGEERAKGNILERFSAQQFPDLHSELNLSSLELGDSALYFCASSDPRGQANTGELFFGEGSRLTVL.

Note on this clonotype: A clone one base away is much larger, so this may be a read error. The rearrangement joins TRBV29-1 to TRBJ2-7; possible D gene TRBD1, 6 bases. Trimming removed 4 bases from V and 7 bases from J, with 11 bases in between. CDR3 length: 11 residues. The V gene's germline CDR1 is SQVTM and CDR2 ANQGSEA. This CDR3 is CSVGGLREQYF. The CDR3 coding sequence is TGCAGCGTTGGGGGGCTTCGGGAGCAGTACTTC.

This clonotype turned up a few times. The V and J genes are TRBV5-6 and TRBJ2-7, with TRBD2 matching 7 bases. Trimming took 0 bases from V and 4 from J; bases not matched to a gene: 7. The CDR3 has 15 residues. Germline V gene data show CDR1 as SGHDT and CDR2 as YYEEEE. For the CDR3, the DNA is TGTGCCAGCAGCTTGGTTAGGCCTAGCGGTTACGAGCAGTACTTC. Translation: CASSLVRPSGYEQYF.

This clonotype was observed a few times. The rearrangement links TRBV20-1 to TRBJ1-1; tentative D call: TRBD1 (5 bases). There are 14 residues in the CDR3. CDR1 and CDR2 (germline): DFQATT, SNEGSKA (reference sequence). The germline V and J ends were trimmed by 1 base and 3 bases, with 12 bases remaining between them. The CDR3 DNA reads TGCAGTGCTAGAGGGTTGCTGGGGGACACTGAAGCTTTCTTT. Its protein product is CSARGLLGDTEAFF.

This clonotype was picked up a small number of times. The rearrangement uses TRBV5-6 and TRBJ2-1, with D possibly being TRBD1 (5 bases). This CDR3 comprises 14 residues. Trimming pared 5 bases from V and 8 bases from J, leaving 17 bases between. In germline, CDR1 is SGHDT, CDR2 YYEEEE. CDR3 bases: TGTGCCAGCAGTGCTTGGATTAGGGGATATGAGCAGTTCTTC. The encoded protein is CASSAWIRGYEQFF.

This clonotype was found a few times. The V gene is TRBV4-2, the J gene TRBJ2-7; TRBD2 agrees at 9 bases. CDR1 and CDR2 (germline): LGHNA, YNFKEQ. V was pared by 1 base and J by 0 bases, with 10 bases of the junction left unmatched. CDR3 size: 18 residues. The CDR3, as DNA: TGTGCCAGCAGCCAAGCCAATCCCAGCGGGAGGCACTCCTACGAGCAGTACTTC. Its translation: CASSQANPSGRHSYEQYF.

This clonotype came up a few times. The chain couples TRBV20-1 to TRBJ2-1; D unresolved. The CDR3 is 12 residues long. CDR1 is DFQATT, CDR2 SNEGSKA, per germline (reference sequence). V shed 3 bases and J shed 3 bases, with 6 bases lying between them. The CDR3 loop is CSASWDYNEQFF. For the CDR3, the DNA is TGCAGTGCTAGTTGGGACTACAATGAGCAGTTCTTC.

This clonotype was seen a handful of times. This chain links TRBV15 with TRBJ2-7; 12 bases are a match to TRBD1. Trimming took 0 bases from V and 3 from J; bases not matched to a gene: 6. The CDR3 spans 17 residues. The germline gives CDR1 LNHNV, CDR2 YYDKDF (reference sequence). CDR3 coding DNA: TGTGCCACCAGCAGAGATAAGGGGACAGGGGGCGTCTACGAGCAGTACTTC. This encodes CATSRDKGTGGVYEQYF.

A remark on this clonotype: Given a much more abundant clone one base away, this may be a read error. CDR3 nucleotides: TGTGCCAGCAGTTTGGGTGGTCAGCTCCAGCATTTT. It codes for CASSLGGQLQHF. The chain has TRBV12-3 or TRBV12-4 and TRBJ1-5; D gene unclear. This CDR3 has 12 residues.

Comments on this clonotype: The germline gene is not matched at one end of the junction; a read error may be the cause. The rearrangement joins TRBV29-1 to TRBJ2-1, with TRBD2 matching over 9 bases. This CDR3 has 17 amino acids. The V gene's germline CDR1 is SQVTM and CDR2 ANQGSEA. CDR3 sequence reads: CSVELPHSGSSYNEQFF. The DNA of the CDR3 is TGCAGCGTTGAACTCCCCCATAGCGGGAGCTCCTATAATGAGCAGTTCTTC.

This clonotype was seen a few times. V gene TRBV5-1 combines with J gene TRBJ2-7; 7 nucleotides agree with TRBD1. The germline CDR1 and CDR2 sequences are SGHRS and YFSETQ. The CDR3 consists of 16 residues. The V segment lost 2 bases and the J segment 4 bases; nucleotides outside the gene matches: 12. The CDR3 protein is CASSFRHRGEFYEQYF. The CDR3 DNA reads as TGCGCCAGCAGCTTCAGGCACAGGGGAGAATTTTACGAGCAGTACTTC. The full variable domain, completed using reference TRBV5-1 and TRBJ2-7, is KAGVTQTPRYLIKTRGQQVTLSCSPISGHRSVSWYQQTPGQGLQFLFEYFSETQRNKGNFPGRFSGRQFSNSRSEMNVSTLELGDSALYLCASSFRHRGEFYEQYFGPGTRLTVT.